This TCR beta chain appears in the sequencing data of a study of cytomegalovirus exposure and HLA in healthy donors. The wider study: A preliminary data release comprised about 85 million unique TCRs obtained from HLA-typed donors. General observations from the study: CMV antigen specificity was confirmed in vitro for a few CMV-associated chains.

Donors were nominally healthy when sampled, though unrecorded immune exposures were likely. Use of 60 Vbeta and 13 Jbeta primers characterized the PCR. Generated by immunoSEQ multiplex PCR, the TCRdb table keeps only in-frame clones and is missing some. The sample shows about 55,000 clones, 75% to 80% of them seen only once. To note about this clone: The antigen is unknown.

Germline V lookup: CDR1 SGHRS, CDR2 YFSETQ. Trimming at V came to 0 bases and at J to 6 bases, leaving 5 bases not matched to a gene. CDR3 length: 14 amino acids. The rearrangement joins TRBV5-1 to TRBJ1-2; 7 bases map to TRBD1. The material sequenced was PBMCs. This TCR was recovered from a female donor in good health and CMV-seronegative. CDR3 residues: CASSLVQGIDGYTF. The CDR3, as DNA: TGCGCCAGCAGCTTGGTACAGGGGATTGATGGCTACACCTTC.